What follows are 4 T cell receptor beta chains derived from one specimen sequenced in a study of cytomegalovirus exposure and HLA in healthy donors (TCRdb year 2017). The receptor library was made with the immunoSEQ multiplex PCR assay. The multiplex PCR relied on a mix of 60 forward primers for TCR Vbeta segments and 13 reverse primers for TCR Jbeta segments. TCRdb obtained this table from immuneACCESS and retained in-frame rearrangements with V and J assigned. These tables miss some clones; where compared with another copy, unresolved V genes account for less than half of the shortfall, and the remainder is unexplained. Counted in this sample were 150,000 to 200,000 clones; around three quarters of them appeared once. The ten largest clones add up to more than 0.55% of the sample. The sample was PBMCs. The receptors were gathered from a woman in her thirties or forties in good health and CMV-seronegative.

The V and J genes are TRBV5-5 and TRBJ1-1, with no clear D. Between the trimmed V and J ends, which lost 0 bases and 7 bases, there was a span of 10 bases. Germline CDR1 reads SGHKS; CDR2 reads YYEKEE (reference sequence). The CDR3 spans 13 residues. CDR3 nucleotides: TGTGCCAGCAGCTTGGTTGGGCTCGATGAAGCTTTCTTT. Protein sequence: CASSLVGLDEAFF. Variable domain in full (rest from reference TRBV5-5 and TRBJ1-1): DAGVTQSPTHLIKTRGQQVTLRCSPISGHKSVSWYQQVLGQGPQFIFQYYEKEERGRGNFPDRFSARQFPNYSSELNVNALLLGDSALYLCASSLVGLDEAFFGQGTRLTVV.

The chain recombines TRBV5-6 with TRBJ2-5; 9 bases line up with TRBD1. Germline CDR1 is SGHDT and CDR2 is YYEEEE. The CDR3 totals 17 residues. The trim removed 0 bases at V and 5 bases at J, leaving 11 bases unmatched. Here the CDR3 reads CASSLGPGQGLEETQYF. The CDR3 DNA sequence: TGTGCCAGCAGCTTGGGGCCGGGACAGGGTTTAGAGGAGACCCAGTACTTC.

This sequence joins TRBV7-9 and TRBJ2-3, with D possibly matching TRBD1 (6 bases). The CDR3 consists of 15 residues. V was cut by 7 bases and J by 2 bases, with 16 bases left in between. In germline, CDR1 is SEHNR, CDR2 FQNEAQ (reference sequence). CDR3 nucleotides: TGTGCCAGCAAGGGGTTAGACAGGCACACAGATACGCAGTATTTT. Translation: CASKGLDRHTDTQYF.

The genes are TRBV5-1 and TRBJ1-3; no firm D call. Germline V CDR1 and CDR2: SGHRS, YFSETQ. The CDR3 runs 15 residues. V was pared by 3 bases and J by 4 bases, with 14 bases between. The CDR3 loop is CASSSRTGGGNTIYF. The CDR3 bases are TGCGCCAGCAGCTCCCGGACGGGAGGGGGAAACACCATATATTTT.